The sequence of this TCR beta chain was determined in a study of shared clonotypes between healthy human individuals. Across several immunoSEQ plates, the genomic DNA of each subset was split evenly. Libraries were prepared by immunoSEQ multiplex PCR; TCRdb keeps only in-frame clonotypes and omits some of them. In the table there are hundreds of thousands of clones, 92% of which are singletons. Whole-study findings and limits: Shared clonotypes: roughly 5% naive CD4, 3% to 3.5% naive CD8, roughly 2.2% memory CD4, more than 0.3% memory CD8. Lower generation probabilities were found for non-shared clonotypes than for those shared by all four donors. Few donors limited the genetic and exposure-history diversity represented.

As defined, naive CD8 cells were CD45RO-negative and positively selected for CCR7, with terminally differentiated effector memory CD45RA+ cells excluded. For this clone: Antigen specificity is unknown.

The receptor's source is a man aged 30-40 years in good health. The sample taken for sequencing was naive CD8+ T cells sorted from blood.

In DNA, the CDR3 is TGTGCCAGCAGCTTAGCCCGAGCAGAAGCTTTCTTT. Protein sequence: CASSLARAEAFF. This chain links TRBV7-2 with TRBJ1-1; D is unclear. The V and J ends lost 0 bases and 8 bases respectively, with 7 bases between them. This CDR3 region has 12 residues. CDR1 is SGHTA, CDR2 FQGNSA, per germline.